These 20 T cell receptor beta chains were sequenced from one sample in a study of blood T cell repertoires in COVID-19 (dated by TCRdb to 2020 to 2021). Library preparation was by the immunoSEQ multiplex PCR assay. TCRdb obtained this table from immuneACCESS and retained in-frame rearrangements with V and J assigned. These tables miss some clones; where compared with another copy, unresolved V genes account for less than half of the shortfall, and the remainder is unexplained. The sample profile shows approximately 310,000 clones; around 90% of them were found once. The ten biggest clones cover 1% of the sample. Material for sequencing was peripheral blood. The receptors originated from a man aged 50 to 60 with active or convalescent COVID-19.

The chain links TRBV6-4 to TRBJ2-3, with D possibly matching TRBD2 (5 bases). Germline V gene sequence: CDR1 MRHNA, CDR2 SNTAGT. The V end lost 3 bases, the J end lost 6 bases, and 10 bases lay between the germline ends. This CDR3 region has 13 residues. CDR3 sequence reads: CASSEDRGDTQYF. The DNA for the CDR3 is TGTGCCAGCAGTGAAGATCGAGGGGATACGCAGTATTTT.

The chain uses TRBV7-2 and TRBJ1-6; D gene unclear. V dropped 1 base and J dropped 10 bases, with 8 bases sitting between them. This CDR3 region has 13 residues. The germline V gene has CDR1 SGHTA and CDR2 FQGNSA. In DNA, the CDR3 is TGTGCCAGCAGCTTAGAGACTAACTCACCCCTCCACTTT. It translates to CASSLETNSPLHF.

This chain links TRBV28 with TRBJ2-7; TRBD2 matches at 8 bases. Germline V gene data show CDR1 as MDHEN and CDR2 as SYDVKM. V trimming: 5 bases; J trimming: 5 bases; junction bases outside the gene matches: 8. This CDR3 comprises 14 residues. The CDR3: CASSIKSGSHEQYF. CDR3 in DNA: TGTGCCAGCAGTATCAAAAGCGGGAGCCACGAGCAGTACTTC.

V gene TRBV6-4 combines with J gene TRBJ2-3, with D uncertain. Germline V lookup: CDR1 MRHNA, CDR2 SNTAGT. The CDR3 totals 14 residues. V gave up 6 bases and J gave up 0 bases, with 10 bases separating them. CDR3 nucleotides: TGTGCCAGCAGCCAGGCCCTAAGCACAGATACGCAGTATTTT. This gives the protein CASSQALSTDTQYF.

Concerning this clone itself: Distinct nucleotide sequences in the sample also encode this CDR3. This chain's CDR3 is CAISESTGSGEKLFF. The CDR3 DNA reads TGTGCCATCAGTGAGTCGACCGGTTCGGGTGAAAAACTGTTTTTT. This chain joins TRBV10-3 and TRBJ1-4, with unresolved D. The CDR3 covers 15 residues. The germline V and J ends were trimmed by 0 bases and 7 bases, with 12 bases remaining between them. Germline loops: CDR1 ENHRY, CDR2 SYGVKD.

V usage is TRBV3-1 (or the pseudogene TRBV3-2) and J usage is TRBJ2-1; no definite D call. This CDR3 region has 13 residues. Germline CDR1 reads LGHDT; CDR2 reads YNNKEL (reference sequence). Trimming left V 11 bases short and J 4 bases short, with 15 bases between. CDR3 loop: CAAGRLRYNEQFF. DNA of the CDR3: TGTGCCGCCGGTCGACTTCGTTACAATGAGCAGTTCTTC.

The gene calls are TRBV9 and TRBJ2-3; D is perhaps TRBD2 (5 bases). V was pared by 3 bases and J by 0 bases, with 11 bases between. The CDR3 extends over 15 amino acids. CDR1 is SGDLS, CDR2 YYNGEE, per germline. In nucleotides, the CDR3 is TGTGCCAGCAGCGCCTACGGGGAAAGCACAGATACGCAGTATTTT. This translates into CASSAYGESTDTQYF.

Remarks on this clone: Other DNA sequences of this sample code for an identical CDR3. The rearrangement joins TRBV29-1 to TRBJ2-5; 9 bases are shared with TRBD1. V trimming: 4 bases; J trimming: 3 bases; junction bases outside the gene matches: 0. This CDR3 comprises 12 residues. CDR1 is SQVTM and CDR2 is ANQGSEA in the germline V gene. The CDR3 is CSVGTGEETQYF. The CDR3 DNA follows: TGCAGCGTTGGGACAGGGGAAGAGACCCAGTACTTC.

The J gene is TRBJ1-2, the V gene TRBV29-1; D remains ambiguous. The CDR3 contains 16 residues. The germline CDR1 and CDR2 sequences are SQVTM and ANQGSEA. Trimming stripped 4 bases from V and 0 bases from J, with 18 bases between. The CDR3 reads CSVAPLRYSSNYGYTF. DNA for the CDR3: TGCAGCGTTGCGCCTTTGAGATATAGTTCTAACTATGGCTACACCTTC.

This clone has just a few counts. The CDR3 DNA reads TGCGCCAGCAGTCACTCGCGGGACAGGGGTTACGAGCAGTACTTC. Its translation: CASSHSRDRGYEQYF. The V call is TRBV4-3, the J call TRBJ2-7, with TRBD1 identical over 10 bases. Trimming removed 6 bases from V and 4 bases from J; junction bases left unmatched: 9. Germline V lookup: CDR1 LGHNA, CDR2 YSLEER. The CDR3 sequence is 15 residues long.

The CDR3 sequence: CASSLASEAYEQYF. CDR3 in DNA: TGCGCCAGCAGCTTGGCTAGCGAAGCCTACGAGCAGTACTTC. The rearrangement joins TRBV5-1 to TRBJ2-7; TRBD2 is a possible D gene (6 bases). V shed 0 bases and J shed 2 bases, with 9 bases lying between them. Germline assignment: CDR1 SGHRS and CDR2 YFSETQ. The CDR3 contains 14 residues.

The rearrangement joins TRBV6-1 to TRBJ1-4; the match to TRBD1 covers 7 bases. The V segment lost 0 bases and the J segment 7 bases; nucleotides outside the gene matches: 8. Germline V gene lookup returns CDR1 MNHNS and CDR2 SASEGT. This CDR3 region has 16 residues. In DNA, the CDR3 is TGTGCCAGCAGTGAAGCGAAGAGACAGGGCACTGAAAAACTGTTTTTT. Its translation is CASSEAKRQGTEKLFF.

This sequence joins TRBV2 and TRBJ2-7, with 8 bases identical to TRBD1. The CDR3 is made up of 12 amino acids. The ends lost 6 bases at V and 2 bases at J; junction bases unmatched: 0. CDR1 and CDR2 (germline): SNHLY, FYNNEI. The DNA for the CDR3 is TGTGCCAGCAGGACAGGGGCCTACGAGCAGTACTTC. Translated: CASRTGAYEQYF.

In this sample, this clone turned up once. CDR3 DNA sequence: TGTGCCACCAGCAGAGATACGACCAGGGGGCGCGGTGGCTACACCTTC. Translated, it gives CATSRDTTRGRGGYTF. The gene calls are TRBV15 and TRBJ1-2, with 8 bases fitting TRBD1. There are 16 residues in the CDR3. V lost 0 bases to trimming and J lost 7 bases; unmatched junction nucleotides: 10. Germline lookup yields CDR1 LNHNV and CDR2 YYDKDF (reference sequence). Based on the CDR3 plus reference TRBV15 and TRBJ1-2, the full variable domain is DAMVIQNPRYQVTQFGKPVTLSCSQTLNHNVMYWYQQKSSQAPKLLFHYYDKDFNNEADTPDNFQSRRPNTSFCFLDIRSPGLGDTAMYLCATSRDTTRGRGGYTFGSGTRLTVV.

This clone was observed a handful of times. The rearrangement joins TRBV28 to TRBJ1-3; D might be TRBD1 (6 bases). This CDR3 has 16 residues. Trimming took 2 bases from V and 8 from J, leaving 19 bases between them. Germline CDR1 is MDHEN and CDR2 is SYDVKM. CDR3 bases: TGTGCCAGCAGTTTAGGGGGACAACCTAGAGGGGACACCATATATTTT. Translation gives CASSLGGQPRGDTIYF.

The V and J genes are TRBV19 and TRBJ2-2; 10 bases map to TRBD1. The CDR3 extends over 16 amino acids. The germline V gene has CDR1 LNHDA and CDR2 SQIVND (reference sequence). V trimming: 4 bases; J trimming: 5 bases; junction bases outside the gene matches: 7. The CDR3 DNA sequence: TGTGCCAGTAGTACCCGACAGGGGGCGGTTACCGGGGAGCTGTTTTTT. Protein: CASSTRQGAVTGELFF.

This sequence joins TRBV7-6 and TRBJ1-4; no clear D gene. Germline lookup yields CDR1 SGHVS and CDR2 FNYEAQ. There are 14 residues in the CDR3. V was clipped by 1 base and J by 4 bases, with 7 bases between them. The CDR3 DNA is TGTGCCAGCAGCTTAGGAGGGAGTAATGAAAAACTGTTTTTT. This translates into CASSLGGSNEKLFF.

The chain joins TRBV4-3 to TRBJ2-7; D may be TRBD1 (5 bases). V gave up 0 bases and J gave up 2 bases, with 14 bases separating them. The CDR3 runs 16 residues. Germline V CDR1 and CDR2: LGHNA, YSLEER. The CDR3 is CASSQDGASSAYEQYF. CDR3 sequence (DNA): TGCGCCAGCAGCCAAGATGGGGCATCCTCCGCCTACGAGCAGTACTTC.

V is TRBV7-2 and J is TRBJ1-6, with 8 bases matching TRBD1. The CDR3 totals 14 residues. Per the germline V gene, CDR1 is SGHTA and CDR2 is FQGNSA. V lost 7 bases to trimming and J lost 7 bases; unmatched junction nucleotides: 6. The CDR3 DNA sequence: TGTGCCAGCAACGGGAGGACAGGGAATTCACCCCTCCACTTT. The encoded protein is CASNGRTGNSPLHF.

In DNA, the CDR3 is TGTGCCAGTAGGGACTTGGCGACGGATGGCTACACCTTC. Translating it yields CASRDLATDGYTF. The rearrangement uses TRBV19 and TRBJ1-2; D is ambiguous. Looked up from germline, CDR1 is LNHDA and CDR2 is SQIVND (reference sequence). The CDR3 has 13 residues. V lost 6 bases and J 6 bases, leaving 14 bases between the germline ends. Variable domain in full (rest from reference TRBV19 and TRBJ1-2): DGGITQSPKYLFRKEGQNVTLSCEQNLNHDAMYWYRQDPGQGLRLIYYSQIVNDFQKGDIAEGYSVSREKKESFPLTVTSAQKNPTAFYLCASRDLATDGYTFGSGTRLTVV.